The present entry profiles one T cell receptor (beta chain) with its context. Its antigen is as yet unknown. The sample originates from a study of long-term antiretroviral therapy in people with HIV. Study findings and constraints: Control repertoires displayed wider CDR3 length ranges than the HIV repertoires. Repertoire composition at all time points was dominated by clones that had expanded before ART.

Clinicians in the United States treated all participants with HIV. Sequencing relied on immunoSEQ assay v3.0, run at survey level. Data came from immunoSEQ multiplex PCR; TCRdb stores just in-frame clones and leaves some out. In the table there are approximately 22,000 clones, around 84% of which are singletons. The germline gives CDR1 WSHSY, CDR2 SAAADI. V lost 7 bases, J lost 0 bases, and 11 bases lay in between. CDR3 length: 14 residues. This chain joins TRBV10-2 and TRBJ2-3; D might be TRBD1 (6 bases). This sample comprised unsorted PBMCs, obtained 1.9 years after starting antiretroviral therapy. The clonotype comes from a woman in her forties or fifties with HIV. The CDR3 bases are TGCGCCAGCAAGGACAGCCATAGCACAGATACGCAGTATTTT. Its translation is CASKDSHSTDTQYF.